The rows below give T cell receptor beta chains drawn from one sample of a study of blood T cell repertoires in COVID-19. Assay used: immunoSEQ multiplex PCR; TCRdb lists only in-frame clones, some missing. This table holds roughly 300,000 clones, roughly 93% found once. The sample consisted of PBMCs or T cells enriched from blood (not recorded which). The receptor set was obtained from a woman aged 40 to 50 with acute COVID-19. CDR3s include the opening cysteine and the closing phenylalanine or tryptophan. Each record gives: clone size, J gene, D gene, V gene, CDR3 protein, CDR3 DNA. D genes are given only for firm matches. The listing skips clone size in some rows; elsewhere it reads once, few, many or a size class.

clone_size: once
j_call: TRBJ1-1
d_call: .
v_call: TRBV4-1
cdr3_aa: CASSQQGLMNTEAFF
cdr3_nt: TGCGCCAGCAGCCAACAGGGCCTTATGAACACTGAAGCTTTCTTT

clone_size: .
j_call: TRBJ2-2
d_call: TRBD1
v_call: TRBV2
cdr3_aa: CASIQDRGSTGELFF
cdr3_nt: TGTGCAAGCATCCAGGACAGGGGTTCCACCGGGGAGCTGTTTTTT

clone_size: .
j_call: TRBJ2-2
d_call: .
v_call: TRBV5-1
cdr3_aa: CASSLREHPNTGELFF
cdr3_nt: TGCGCCAGCAGCTTAAGGGAGCACCCGAACACCGGGGAGCTGTTTTTT

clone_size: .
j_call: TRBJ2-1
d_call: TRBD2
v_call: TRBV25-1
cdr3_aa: CASRAGESYNEQFF
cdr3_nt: TGTGCCAGCAGGGCGGGAGAGAGTTACAATGAGCAGTTCTTC

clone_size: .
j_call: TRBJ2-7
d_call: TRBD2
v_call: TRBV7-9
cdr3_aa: CASTRGEGNHEQYF
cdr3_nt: TGTGCCAGCACCCGCGGGGAGGGGAACCACGAGCAGTACTTC

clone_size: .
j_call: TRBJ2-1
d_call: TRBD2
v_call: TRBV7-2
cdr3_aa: CASSTGTSGGGNNEQFF
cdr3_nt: TGTGCCAGCAGCACCGGGACTAGCGGAGGGGGGAATAATGAGCAGTTCTTC

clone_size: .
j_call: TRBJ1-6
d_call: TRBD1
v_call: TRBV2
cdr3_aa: CASREASGQDLNSPLHF
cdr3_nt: TGTGCCAGCAGAGAGGCTTCTGGACAGGATCTTAATTCACCCCTCCACTTT

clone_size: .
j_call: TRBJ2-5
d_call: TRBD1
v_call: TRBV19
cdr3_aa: CASSLLGTGYQETQYF
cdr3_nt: TGTGCCAGTAGCCTTCTCGGGACAGGGTACCAAGAGACCCAGTACTTC

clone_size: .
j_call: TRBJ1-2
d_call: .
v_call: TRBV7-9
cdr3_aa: CASSSPGHLNYGYTF
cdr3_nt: TGTGCCAGCAGCTCACCGGGACATCTCAACTATGGCTACACCTTC

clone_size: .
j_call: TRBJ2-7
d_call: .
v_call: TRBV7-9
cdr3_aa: CASSLAAGPVEQYF
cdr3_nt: TGTGCCAGCAGCTTAGCTGCAGGGCCTGTCGAGCAGTACTTC

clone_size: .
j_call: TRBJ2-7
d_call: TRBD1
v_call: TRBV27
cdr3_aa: CASSRHRGSDEQYF
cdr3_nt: TGTGCCAGCAGTAGACACAGGGGATCCGACGAGCAGTACTTC

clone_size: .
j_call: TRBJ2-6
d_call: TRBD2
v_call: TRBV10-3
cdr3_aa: CAISRGGAPGSGANVLTF
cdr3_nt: TGTGCCATCAGTCGGGGGGGGGCGCCCGGATCTGGGGCCAACGTCCTGACTTTC

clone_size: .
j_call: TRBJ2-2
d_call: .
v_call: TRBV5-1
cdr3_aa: CASSLHFANTGELFF
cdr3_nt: TGCGCCAGCAGCCTTCACTTTGCGAACACCGGGGAGCTGTTTTTT

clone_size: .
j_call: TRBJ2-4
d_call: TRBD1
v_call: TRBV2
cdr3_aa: CAGDRGRENIQYF
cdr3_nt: TGTGCCGGGGACAGGGGGCGCGAAAACATTCAGTACTTC

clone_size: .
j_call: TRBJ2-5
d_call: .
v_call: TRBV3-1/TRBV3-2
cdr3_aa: CASTSAGPHAQYF
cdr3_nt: TGTGCCAGCACCTCGGCGGGGCCCCATGCCCAGTACTTC

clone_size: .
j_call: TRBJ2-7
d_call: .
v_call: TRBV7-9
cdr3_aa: CASSLGHTGEQYF
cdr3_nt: TGTGCCAGCAGCCTCGGACATACCGGCGAGCAGTACTTC

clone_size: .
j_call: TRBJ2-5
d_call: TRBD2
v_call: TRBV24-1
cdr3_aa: CATSDLGTSGSETQYF
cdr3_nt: TGTGCCACCAGTGATTTGGGGACTAGCGGGAGCGAGACCCAGTACTTC

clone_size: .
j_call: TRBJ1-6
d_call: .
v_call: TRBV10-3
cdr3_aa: CAISESGGSPLHF
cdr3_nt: TGTGCCATCAGTGAGTCCGGGGGGTCACCCCTCCACTTT

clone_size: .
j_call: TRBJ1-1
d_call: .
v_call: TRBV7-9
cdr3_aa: CASSFPSGSTF
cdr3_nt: TGTGCCAGCAGCTTTCCTTCCGGGTCCACATTT

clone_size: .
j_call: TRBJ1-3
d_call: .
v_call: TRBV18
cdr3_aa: CASSHSTDNTIYF
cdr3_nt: TGTGCCAGCTCTCATTCGACAGATAACACCATATATTTT

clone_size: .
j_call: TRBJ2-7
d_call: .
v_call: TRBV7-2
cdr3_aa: CASSLQTLVYEQYF
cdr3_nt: TGTGCCAGCAGCTTACAAACGTTAGTCTACGAGCAGTACTTC

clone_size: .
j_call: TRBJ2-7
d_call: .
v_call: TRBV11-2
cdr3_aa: CASSLDVATYEQYF
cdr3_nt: TGTGCCAGCAGCCTTGATGTGGCCACCTACGAGCAGTACTTC

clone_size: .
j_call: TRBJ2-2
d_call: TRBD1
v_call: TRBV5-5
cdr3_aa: CASSLSSGTGGFGELFF
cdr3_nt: TGTGCCAGCAGCTTATCCTCCGGGACAGGGGGCTTCGGGGAGCTGTTTTTT

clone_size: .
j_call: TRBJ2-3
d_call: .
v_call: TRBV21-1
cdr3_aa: CASSVVQLAGATDTQYF
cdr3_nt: TGTGCCAGCAGCGTTGTACAACTAGCGGGAGCCACAGATACGCAGTATTTT

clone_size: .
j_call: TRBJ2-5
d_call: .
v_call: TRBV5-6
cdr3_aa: CASSLLGEETQYF
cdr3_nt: TGTGCCAGCAGCTTGTTAGGGGAAGAGACCCAGTACTTC

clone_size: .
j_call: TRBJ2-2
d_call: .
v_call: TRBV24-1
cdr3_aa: CATSDLPTGRGTGELFF
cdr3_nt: TGTGCCACCAGTGATTTGCCGACGGGAAGGGGGACCGGGGAGCTGTTTTTT

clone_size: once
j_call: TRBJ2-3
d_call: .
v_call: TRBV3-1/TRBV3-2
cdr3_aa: CASSQSGGDTQYF
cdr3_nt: TGTGCCAGCAGCCAAAGTGGGGGGGATACGCAGTATTTT

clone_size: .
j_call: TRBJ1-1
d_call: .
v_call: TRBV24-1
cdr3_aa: CATSDGVEAFF
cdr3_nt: TGTGCCACCAGTGACGGGGTAGAAGCTTTCTTT

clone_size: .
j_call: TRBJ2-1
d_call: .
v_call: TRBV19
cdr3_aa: CASSIRGYNEQFF
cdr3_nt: TGTGCCAGTAGTATTAGGGGTTACAATGAGCAGTTCTTC